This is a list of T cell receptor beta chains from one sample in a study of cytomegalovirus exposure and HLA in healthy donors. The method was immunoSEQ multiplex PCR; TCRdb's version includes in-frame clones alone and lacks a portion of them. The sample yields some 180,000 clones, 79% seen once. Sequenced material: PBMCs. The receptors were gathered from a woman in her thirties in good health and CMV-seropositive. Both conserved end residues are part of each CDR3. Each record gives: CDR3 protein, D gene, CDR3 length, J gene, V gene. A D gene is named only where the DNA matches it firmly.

CDR3 protein: CASSSSRGGAYEQYF; D gene: .; CDR3 length: 15; J gene: TRBJ2-7; V gene: TRBV7-9
CDR3 protein: CASSITGTTEAFF; D gene: .; CDR3 length: 13; J gene: TRBJ1-1; V gene: TRBV27
CDR3 protein: CASSTGNQPQHF; D gene: .; CDR3 length: 12; J gene: TRBJ1-5; V gene: TRBV19
CDR3 protein: CASSYGQGWEKLFF; D gene: .; CDR3 length: 14; J gene: TRBJ1-4; V gene: TRBV6-6
CDR3 protein: CASSGTQGAEQYF; D gene: TRBD1; CDR3 length: 13; J gene: TRBJ2-7; V gene: TRBV11-2
CDR3 protein: CASSIGPSGSSYEQYF; D gene: TRBD2; CDR3 length: 16; J gene: TRBJ2-7; V gene: TRBV19
CDR3 protein: CASSLDWETDTQYF; D gene: .; CDR3 length: 14; J gene: TRBJ2-3; V gene: TRBV5-1
CDR3 protein: CASSISGQPYGYTF; D gene: TRBD1; CDR3 length: 14; J gene: TRBJ1-2; V gene: TRBV19
CDR3 protein: CASSAVGTSGEQFF; D gene: TRBD2; CDR3 length: 14; J gene: TRBJ2-1; V gene: TRBV11-3
CDR3 protein: CASSPPSAVWSGELFF; D gene: .; CDR3 length: 16; J gene: TRBJ2-2; V gene: TRBV18
CDR3 protein: CASSFGTAGANVLTF; D gene: TRBD1; CDR3 length: 15; J gene: TRBJ2-6; V gene: TRBV7-9
CDR3 protein: CASSLLEGARGYGYTF; D gene: TRBD1; CDR3 length: 16; J gene: TRBJ1-2; V gene: TRBV11-2
CDR3 protein: CASSPGIGVLAKNIQYF; D gene: .; CDR3 length: 17; J gene: TRBJ2-4; V gene: TRBV7-2
CDR3 protein: CASSFVEGAYEQYF; D gene: .; CDR3 length: 14; J gene: TRBJ2-7; V gene: TRBV27
CDR3 protein: CSVGGPGAFF; D gene: .; CDR3 length: 10; J gene: TRBJ1-1; V gene: TRBV29-1
CDR3 protein: CATSRGAVTGANVLTF; D gene: .; CDR3 length: 16; J gene: TRBJ2-6; V gene: TRBV15
CDR3 protein: CASSSGQAHEAFF; D gene: TRBD1; CDR3 length: 13; J gene: TRBJ1-1; V gene: TRBV5-1
CDR3 protein: CASSPDRGYLNEQFF; D gene: TRBD1; CDR3 length: 15; J gene: TRBJ2-1; V gene: TRBV9
CDR3 protein: CASSQDRGQINTEAFF; D gene: .; CDR3 length: 16; J gene: TRBJ1-1; V gene: TRBV4-3
CDR3 protein: CARSRASDEQFF; D gene: .; CDR3 length: 12; J gene: TRBJ2-1; V gene: TRBV4-1
CDR3 protein: CSVAQLANYGYTF; D gene: .; CDR3 length: 13; J gene: TRBJ1-2; V gene: TRBV29-1
CDR3 protein: CASRLSDEQYF; D gene: .; CDR3 length: 11; J gene: TRBJ2-7; V gene: TRBV28
CDR3 protein: CASSPRLAGGLGEQFF; D gene: TRBD2; CDR3 length: 16; J gene: TRBJ2-1; V gene: TRBV11-2
CDR3 protein: CASSLEDSSGAYEQYF; D gene: TRBD2; CDR3 length: 16; J gene: TRBJ2-7; V gene: TRBV11-3
CDR3 protein: CASSPRRPDTQYF; D gene: .; CDR3 length: 13; J gene: TRBJ2-3; V gene: TRBV7-9
CDR3 protein: CASSGRTPSYNEQFF; D gene: .; CDR3 length: 15; J gene: TRBJ2-1; V gene: TRBV6-1
CDR3 protein: CASSLGGGDYGYTF; D gene: TRBD1; CDR3 length: 14; J gene: TRBJ1-2; V gene: TRBV5-6
CDR3 protein: CALKAGGPGGTQYF; D gene: TRBD2; CDR3 length: 14; J gene: TRBJ2-3; V gene: TRBV30
CDR3 protein: CASSQAGVAGDTQYF; D gene: TRBD2; CDR3 length: 15; J gene: TRBJ2-3; V gene: TRBV7-9
CDR3 protein: CASSLTGTIPQHF; D gene: .; CDR3 length: 13; J gene: TRBJ1-5; V gene: TRBV27
CDR3 protein: CASSPGGIGNEQFF; D gene: .; CDR3 length: 14; J gene: TRBJ2-1; V gene: TRBV5-1
CDR3 protein: CASSIMGGVGQPQHF; D gene: .; CDR3 length: 15; J gene: TRBJ1-5; V gene: TRBV19
CDR3 protein: CASSQELRSSYEQYF; D gene: .; CDR3 length: 15; J gene: TRBJ2-7; V gene: TRBV4-3
CDR3 protein: CASSLRGIGGNTIYF; D gene: .; CDR3 length: 15; J gene: TRBJ1-3; V gene: TRBV5-8
CDR3 protein: CASSVVAGLTDTQYF; D gene: .; CDR3 length: 15; J gene: TRBJ2-3; V gene: TRBV9
CDR3 protein: CASSYEPFPNYGYTF; D gene: .; CDR3 length: 15; J gene: TRBJ1-2; V gene: TRBV19
CDR3 protein: CASSLDRRQSSYNEQFF; D gene: .; CDR3 length: 17; J gene: TRBJ2-1; V gene: TRBV11-2
CDR3 protein: CASSSHFNTEAFF; D gene: .; CDR3 length: 13; J gene: TRBJ1-1; V gene: TRBV7-9
CDR3 protein: CASSLGAGNSGNTIYF; D gene: .; CDR3 length: 16; J gene: TRBJ1-3; V gene: TRBV5-5
CDR3 protein: CASSPSVRDTDTQYF; D gene: .; CDR3 length: 15; J gene: TRBJ2-3; V gene: TRBV7-8
CDR3 protein: CASRFGLGGGSEQYF; D gene: .; CDR3 length: 15; J gene: TRBJ2-7; V gene: TRBV6-5